This TCR beta chain came from a study of T cell changes during pregnancy in multiple sclerosis. The CDR3 has 15 residues. V lost 5 bases and J 9 bases, leaving 20 bases between the germline ends. Germline CDR1 and CDR2: MDHEN and SYDVKM. The table came from immunoSEQ multiplex PCR; TCRdb's copy has only in-frame clones and leaves some out. Of around 100,000 clones detected, almost 95% appear once; the ten largest clones hold 0.75% to 0.95%. The source material was peripheral blood, sampled after pregnancy. This TCR was recovered from a female donor with multiple sclerosis, enrolled in a pregnancy study. The chain has TRBV28 and TRBJ2-1; D is possibly TRBD2 (6 bases). CDR3 sequence: CASSTGTGPLGEQFF. For the CDR3, the DNA is TGTGCCAGCAGTACCGGGACTGGGCCCCTCGGTGAGCAGTTCTTC. Looking up the rest from reference TRBV28 and TRBJ2-1 gives the full variable domain: DVKVTQSSRYLVKRTGEKVFLECVQDMDHENMFWYRQDPGLGLRLIYFSYDVKMKEKGDIPEGYSVSREKKERFSLILESASTNQTSMYLCASSTGTGPLGEQFFGPGTRLTVL.